A selection of T cell receptor beta chains follows, all from one sample in a study of cytotoxic CD8 clonotypes in ibrutinib-treated CLL. Libraries were prepared by immunoSEQ multiplex PCR; TCRdb keeps only in-frame clonotypes and omits some of them. The sample holds around 70,000 clones; around nine tenths are singletons and the top ten take around 3.3%. Material: PBMCs, obtained after 12 months of ibrutinib treatment. These receptor sequences come from a human donor with chronic lymphocytic leukemia. Both conserved end residues are part of each CDR3. D genes are given only for firm matches. A clone size is listed for some rows: how often the clone was seen (once, few, many), or a class if it is expanded.

j_call	clone_size	v_call	d_call	cdr3_aa	cdr3_nt
TRBJ2-5	-	TRBV6-1	-	CASSAVGRYQETQYF	TGTGCCAGCAGTGCCGTGGGACGGTACCAAGAGACCCAGTACTTC
TRBJ1-5	-	TRBV2	-	CASSPRAPASQHF	TGTGCCAGCAGCCCCAGAGCCCCCGCCTCCCAGCATTTT
TRBJ1-1	-	TRBV19	-	CASPWGENSEAFF	TGTGCCAGCCCTTGGGGGGAAAACAGTGAAGCTTTCTTT
TRBJ2-5	-	TRBV12-5	TRBD1	CASGRASGDRAQTKETQYF	TGTGCTAGTGGTCGGGCCTCGGGCGACAGGGCCCAAACTAAAGAGACCCAGTACTTC
TRBJ1-4	once	TRBV5-1	TRBD1	CASSPDRGNEKLFF	TGCGCCAGCAGCCCGGACAGGGGAAATGAAAAACTGTTTTTT
TRBJ2-1	-	TRBV9	TRBD2	CASSATVRTSVYNEQFF	TGTGCCAGCAGCGCAACCGTTCGGACTAGCGTTTACAATGAGCAGTTCTTC
TRBJ2-6	-	TRBV27	-	CASSSTGSGANVLTF	TGTGCCAGCAGTTCCACAGGTTCAGGGGCCAACGTCCTGACTTTC
TRBJ1-2	-	TRBV6-1	TRBD1	CASSVDRVRGYTF	TGTGCCAGCAGTGTAGACAGGGTCCGTGGCTACACCTTC
TRBJ2-2	-	TRBV6-5	-	CASSSRGPHSGELFF	TGTGCCAGCAGCTCGCGGGGACCTCACTCCGGGGAGCTGTTTTTT
TRBJ2-7	-	TRBV27	TRBD2	CASRPIGTSGLYEQYF	TGTGCCAGCAGGCCAATAGGGACTAGCGGCCTCTACGAGCAGTACTTC
TRBJ1-5	-	TRBV30	-	CAWDQMRGPSNQPQHF	TGTGCCTGGGATCAAATGCGGGGACCTAGCAATCAGCCCCAGCATTTT
TRBJ2-5	-	TRBV27	-	CASIKETQYF	TGTGCCAGCATCAAAGAGACCCAGTACTTC
TRBJ2-6	-	TRBV28	-	CASSSVRSGANVLTF	TGTGCCAGCAGTTCGGTACGCTCTGGGGCCAACGTCCTGACTTTC
TRBJ1-5	-	TRBV21-1	-	CASSKVGRERYLGNQPQHF	TGTGCCAGCAGCAAGGTAGGCAGGGAAAGGTACTTAGGCAATCAGCCCCAGCATTTT
TRBJ1-2	-	TRBV5-1	-	CASSPGFVSDSSYGYTF	TGCGCCAGCAGCCCCGGTTTCGTCTCTGATTCGTCCTATGGCTACACCTTC
TRBJ2-5	-	TRBV5-6	TRBD1	CASSMTGTQETQYF	TGTGCCAGCAGCATGACAGGGACCCAAGAGACCCAGTACTTC
TRBJ2-3	once	TRBV27	-	CASEGGPDTQYF	TGTGCCTCGGAGGGTGGCCCAGATACGCAGTATTTT
TRBJ2-1	-	TRBV7-3	-	CASSLTRGLQFF	TGTGCCAGCAGCTTAACACGAGGGTTGCAGTTCTTC
TRBJ2-2	once	TRBV7-6	-	CASSSRRDSIGELFF	TGTGCCAGCAGCTCTCGCCGGGACTCCATCGGGGAGCTGTTTTTT
TRBJ2-1	-	TRBV10-1	-	CASSGELGSYNEQFF	TGCGCCAGCAGTGGGGAACTAGGCTCCTACAATGAGCAGTTCTTC
TRBJ2-2	once	TRBV7-3	-	CASSLSPGSGELFF	TGTGCCAGCAGCTTAAGCCCGGGGTCAGGGGAGCTGTTTTTT
TRBJ2-7	-	TRBV4-2	-	CASSQATYEQYF	TGTGCCAGCAGCCAAGCAACCTACGAGCAGTACTTC
TRBJ2-7	-	TRBV2	-	CASREGPTREQYF	TGTGCCAGCAGGGAAGGGCCGACACGCGAGCAGTACTTC
TRBJ2-7	-	TRBV27	TRBD2	CASRLAGAYEQYF	TGTGCCAGCAGACTAGCGGGAGCCTACGAGCAGTACTTC
TRBJ2-5	-	TRBV4-1	TRBD2	CASSQVLAGVSETQYF	TGCGCCAGCAGCCAGGTACTAGCGGGAGTATCGGAGACCCAGTACTTC
TRBJ2-2	-	TRBV28	TRBD1	CASSPTGTGGITGELFF	TGTGCCAGCAGTCCAACCGGGACAGGGGGCATCACCGGGGAGCTGTTTTTT
TRBJ2-7	-	TRBV19	-	CASSKGSPHSYEQYF	TGTGCCAGTAGTAAAGGGTCACCACACTCCTACGAGCAGTACTTC
TRBJ1-5	-	TRBV6-6	TRBD1	CASSRTGVSNQPQHF	TGTGCCAGCAGTCGGACAGGTGTTAGCAATCAGCCCCAGCATTTT
TRBJ2-3	-	TRBV30	-	CAWSLRPGDTQYF	TGTGCCTGGAGTTTGCGGCCTGGGGATACGCAGTATTTT
TRBJ2-1	once	TRBV5-1	-	CASSLGGVEGEQFF	TGCGCCAGCAGCTTGGGCGGGGTGGAAGGTGAGCAGTTCTTC
TRBJ2-5	-	TRBV19	-	CASSIPGGAETQYF	TGTGCCAGTAGTATCCCTGGGGGCGCGGAGACCCAGTACTTC
TRBJ2-3	-	TRBV4-2	-	CASGDLVKQYF	TGTGCCAGCGGGGACCTAGTGAAGCAGTATTTT
TRBJ2-2	few	TRBV28	TRBD2	CASSPPGRAGELFF	TGTGCCAGCAGCCCCCCTGGGAGGGCCGGGGAGCTGTTTTTT
TRBJ2-5	-	TRBV5-1	TRBD1	CASNQDREVETQYF	TGCGCCAGCAACCAGGACAGGGAGGTGGAGACCCAGTACTTC
TRBJ2-7	once	TRBV7-9	-	CASSLRVGVRYEQYF	TGTGCCAGCAGCTTAAGGGTAGGGGTCCGCTACGAGCAGTACTTC
TRBJ2-5	once	TRBV5-1	TRBD2	CASSLGPLGTSGRIETQYF	TGCGCCAGCAGTCTTGGCCCTCTGGGGACTAGCGGGAGGATAGAGACCCAGTACTTC
TRBJ1-4	-	TRBV5-1	-	CASSPTGWREKLFF	TGCGCCAGCAGCCCAACAGGGTGGCGGGAAAAACTGTTTTTT
TRBJ2-3	-	TRBV2	-	CASGRQNPSTDTQYF	TGTGCCAGCGGCCGACAGAACCCTAGCACAGATACGCAGTATTTT
TRBJ2-7	-	TRBV7-9	TRBD2	CASLVGSGASEQYF	TGTGCCAGCCTGGTGGGTAGCGGGGCCTCCGAGCAGTACTTC
TRBJ2-5	once	TRBV12-2	-	CASRLDPGRENQETQYF	TGTGCAAGTCGCTTAGACCCCGGGAGAGAGAATCAAGAGACCCAGTACTTC
TRBJ2-7	-	TRBV25-1	TRBD2	CSSREGLPYEQYF	TGTTCTTCCCGGGAGGGCCTCCCCTACGAGCAGTACTTC
TRBJ2-1	-	TRBV25-1	-	CASSDSLRGPRDEQFF	TGTGCCAGCAGTGACTCCCTAAGGGGCCCCCGCGATGAGCAGTTCTTC
TRBJ1-3	-	TRBV5-6	-	CASSLELEGRLGNTIYF	TGTGCCAGCAGCTTGGAATTGGAGGGCAGGCTCGGAAACACCATATATTTT
TRBJ2-7	-	TRBV29-1	-	CSVFDGYVTSPPYEQYF	TGCAGCGTTTTCGATGGGTATGTAACGTCTCCCCCCTACGAGCAGTACTTC
TRBJ1-3	-	TRBV7-2	TRBD1	CASSPRGTGGGNTIYF	TGTGCCAGCAGCCCAAGAGGGACAGGCGGTGGAAACACCATATATTTT
TRBJ2-7	-	TRBV18	TRBD2	CASSPLGPGLTGLAGREQYF	TGTGCCAGCTCACCTCTCGGCCCGGGCTTGACGGGACTAGCAGGTCGCGAGCAGTACTTC
TRBJ1-2	-	TRBV6-5	-	CASSNRGYGYTF	TGTGCCAGCAGCAACCGCGGATATGGCTACACCTTC
TRBJ2-7	few	TRBV5-1	TRBD1	CASSVYRGKDEQYF	TGCGCCAGCAGCGTCTACAGGGGCAAGGACGAGCAGTACTTC
TRBJ2-7	once	TRBV25-1	-	CASSESGANEQYF	TGTGCCAGCAGTGAGTCCGGGGCAAACGAGCAGTACTTC
TRBJ2-1	-	TRBV5-6	-	CASSWDQGQVYNEQFF	TGTGCCAGCAGCTGGGACCAGGGTCAGGTTTACAATGAGCAGTTCTTC
TRBJ1-2	-	TRBV19	-	CASLPVGNYGYTF	TGTGCCAGTCTTCCCGTGGGAAACTATGGCTACACCTTC